These 3 T cell receptor beta chains were sequenced from one sample in a study of shared clonotypes between healthy human individuals. Clones were sequenced by immunoSEQ multiplex PCR, and TCRdb holds only the in-frame ones, with some missing. The profile shows around 2,100,000 clones, roughly 95% of them singletons. Naive-designated CD8 cells lacked CD45RO, were positively enriched for CCR7, and omitted terminally differentiated effector memory CD45RA+ cells. The sample consisted of naive CD8+ T cells sorted from blood. Receptors originate from a man aged 18 to 35 in good health.

The V call is TRBV4-1, the J call TRBJ1-2; D may be TRBD1 (5 bases). The V gene's germline CDR1 is MGHRA and CDR2 YSYEKL. The CDR3 covers 14 residues. V was trimmed by 4 bases and J by 1 base, leaving 10 bases between them. CDR3 in amino acids: CASSPRQINYGYTF. CDR3 sequence (DNA): TGCGCCAGCAGCCCGCGACAGATTAACTATGGCTACACCTTC.

The chain joins TRBV11-2 to TRBJ2-7, with unresolved D. The CDR3 has 16 amino acids. The V gene's germline CDR1 is SGHAT and CDR2 FQNNGV. Trimming removed 3 bases at V and 3 bases at J, with 18 bases between. The CDR3 bases are TGTGCCAGCAGCTTCTCCCCGGCGGCCTCAGGCTACGAGCAGTACTTC. Amino acid sequence: CASSFSPAASGYEQYF.

This clone is a singleton in its sample. The rearrangement links TRBV29-1 to TRBJ2-5; D unclear. The ends were cut back, 2 bases at V and 3 bases at J, with 13 bases in the middle. The CDR3 runs to 14 residues. Germline CDR1 reads SQVTM; CDR2 reads ANQGSEA. The CDR3 loop reads CSVESGEKKETQYF. CDR3 nucleotide sequence: TGCAGCGTTGAATCCGGAGAAAAGAAAGAGACCCAGTACTTC.